This T cell receptor beta chain is from a study of cytomegalovirus exposure and HLA in healthy donors. Study outcomes and limitations: The sole available immune exposure information was CMV serostatus. Cytomegalovirus association was listed for roughly 160 TCR beta chains.

13 Jbeta primers and 60 Vbeta primers were used for the PCR. Here immunoSEQ multiplex PCR was the method, and the copy in TCRdb shows in-frame clones only, minus some. The table records 150,000 to 200,000 clones, roughly 79% of them present only once. Concerning this clone itself: Antigen specificity is unknown.

V lost 4 bases and J lost 1, with 15 bases in between. This CDR3 has 15 amino acids. From germline, CDR1 is SQVTM and CDR2 ANQGSEA. This chain uses TRBV29-1 with TRBJ2-3, with D tentatively TRBD1 (6 bases). The sequenced sample was PBMCs. The source is a man in his late teens or twenties in good health and CMV-seropositive. CDR3 protein: CSVVGGRGGTDTQYF. The DNA for the CDR3 is TGCAGCGTTGTGGGTGGCAGGGGAGGCACAGATACGCAGTATTTT.